A selection of T cell receptor beta chains follows, all from one sample in a study of metastatic and nonmetastatic thyroid tumors. TCRdb reprocessed the PCR reads using MiXCR. Among about 92,000 clones listed, about 15% were seen once. Sequenced input: blood. The receptor source for this set is a female donor with papillary thyroid cancer or a benign thyroid nodule (not recorded which). Some clones in this sample may be carry-over from other donors' samples. Both conserved end residues are part of each CDR3. A D gene is named only where the DNA matches it firmly. Part of the rows lack a size; the others show once, few, many or a class for expanded clones.

d_gene	v_gene	j_gene	abundance	CDR3nt	CDR3aa
NA	TRBV27	TRBJ2-7	many	TGTGCCAGCAGTGCTCCCCCGGGGCGCGAGCAGTACTTC	CASSAPPGREQYF
TRBD1	TRBV12-3/TRBV12-4	TRBJ1-6	NA	TGTGCCAGCGCCGGACAGGGGGAGAAAAATTCACCCCCACACTTT	CASAGQGEKNSPPHF
TRBD2	TRBV11-2	TRBJ2-5	many	TGTGCCAGCAGCCCCCTTGGGTTAGCGGGGGAAGAGACCCAGTACTTC	CASSPLGLAGEETQYF
NA	TRBV9	TRBJ2-7	many	TGTGCCAGCAGCCTCCTCGGGGAGCCCTCAAGCGAGCAGTACTTC	CASSLLGEPSSEQYF
NA	TRBV27	TRBJ1-5	many	TGTGCCAGCAGTTTGAGTCCGGGCAATCAGCCCCAGCATTTT	CASSLSPGNQPQHF
NA	TRBV18	TRBJ2-3	many	TGTGCCAGCTCACCAAATCAGGTTAGCACAGATACGCAGTATTTT	CASSPNQVSTDTQYF
TRBD1	TRBV18	TRBJ1-2	many	TGTGCCAGTGAACAGGGGGATTACTATGGCTACACCTTC	CASEQGDYYGYTF
NA	TRBV28	TRBJ1-6	few	TGTGCCAGCAGCTTAAAAAGTTCTTGGTCACCCCTCCACTTT	CASSLKSSWSPLHF
NA	TRBV7-2	TRBJ2-7	many	TGTGCCAGCAGCTTAGCGCCAGGAAACACCTACGAGCAGTACTTC	CASSLAPGNTYEQYF
NA	TRBV11-2	TRBJ2-6	NA	TGTGCCAGCAGCTTAGATGGGCATGGTCCTCTGCGGGCCAACTTCCTGACTTTC	CASSLDGHGPLRANFLTF